This T cell receptor beta chain originates from a study of blood T cell repertoires in COVID-19. At the level of the study: COVID-19 samples from acute and convalescent phases originated in the United States, Italy and Spain. T cells, B-cell-depleted T cells, or PBMCs supplied cDNA or gDNA.

Authors' processing steps: Estimation of nucleated cell counts was performed using reference gene primer amplification. Here immunoSEQ multiplex PCR was the method, and the copy in TCRdb shows in-frame clones only, minus some. V and J calls and clone size are copied from that table; D and trimming were computed from the DNA. The data show about 210,000 clones, approximately 90% seen once. The length of the CDR3 is 14 residues. Germline-derived CDR1 and CDR2 are MNHEY and SVGAGI. V was pared by 6 bases and J by 4 bases, with 15 bases between. The source material was peripheral blood. The TCR sequence derives from a man aged 40-55 years with acute or convalescent COVID-19. The chain has TRBV6-5 and TRBJ1-2; weak D call: TRBD1 (5 bases). This CDR3 reads CASSGRGVSYGYTF. In nucleotides, the CDR3 is TGTGCCAGCAGCGGCCGGGGGGTCAGCTATGGCTACACCTTC.